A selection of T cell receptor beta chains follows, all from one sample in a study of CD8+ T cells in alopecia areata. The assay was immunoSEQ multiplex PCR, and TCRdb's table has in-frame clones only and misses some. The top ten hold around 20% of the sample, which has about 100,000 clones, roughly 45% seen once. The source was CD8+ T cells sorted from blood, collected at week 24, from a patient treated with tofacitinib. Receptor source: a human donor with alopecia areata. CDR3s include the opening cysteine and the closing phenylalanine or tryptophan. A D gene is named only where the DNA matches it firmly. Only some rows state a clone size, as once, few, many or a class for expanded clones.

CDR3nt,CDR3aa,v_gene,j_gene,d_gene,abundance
TGCGCCAGCAATCGGACAGGGGCGCCTGTTGAGCAGTTCTTC,CASNRTGAPVEQFF,TRBV23-1,TRBJ2-1,TRBD1,.
TGTGCCAGTAGTATAGAGACAGGGGTCGCCTACAATGAGCAGTTCTTC,CASSIETGVAYNEQFF,TRBV19,TRBJ2-1,TRBD1,few
TGCAGCTTTCAGGGACTAGCGGACTACGAGCAGTACTTC,CSFQGLADYEQYF,TRBV29-1,TRBJ2-7,TRBD2,few
TGTGCCAGCAGTTACTCGGGGACAGGGGACACTGAAGCTTTCTTT,CASSYSGTGDTEAFF,TRBV6-5,TRBJ1-1,TRBD1,.
TGTGCCAGCAGCCCGGGTTATGGGTTGCGCTACTACGAGCAGTACTTC,CASSPGYGLRYYEQYF,TRBV7-6,TRBJ2-7,.,few
TGTGCCAGCAGCCCCCGTGGGTCGGATCAGCCCCAGCATTTT,CASSPRGSDQPQHF,TRBV5-6,TRBJ1-5,.,.
TGCGCCAGCAGCCCTCGGACAGACTTTAACATTCAGTACTTC,CASSPRTDFNIQYF,TRBV5-1,TRBJ2-4,.,few
TGTGCCAGCAGCGTATCACAGGACAGGGGGTCTGAAGCTTTCTTT,CASSVSQDRGSEAFF,TRBV9,TRBJ1-1,TRBD1,.
TGTGCCTGGTCGGGGGGACTAGCGGGAGGAGGGCAGTTCTTC,CAWSGGLAGGGQFF,TRBV30,TRBJ2-1,TRBD2,.
TGTGCCAGCAGTTTATCCAGGAACACTGAAGCTTTCTTT,CASSLSRNTEAFF,TRBV27,TRBJ1-1,.,.
TGTGCCAGCAGCCCGGAGGCGGAAGGTGAAGCTTTCTTT,CASSPEAEGEAFF,TRBV5-4,TRBJ1-1,.,.
TGCAGCGTTGGGGCAGGGCAAGTCTACGAGCAGTACTTC,CSVGAGQVYEQYF,TRBV29-1,TRBJ2-7,.,.
TGTGCCAGCAGCTCTACTTTAGCTGAGCAGTTCTTC,CASSSTLAEQFF,TRBV11-2,TRBJ2-1,.,.
TGTGCCAGCAGTGAACGCGTAGCGGGAGGACGTGAGCAGTTCTTC,CASSERVAGGREQFF,TRBV6-1,TRBJ2-1,TRBD2,.
TGTGCCAGCAGGGACAGTATTGCTGGAAACACCATATATTTT,CASRDSIAGNTIYF,TRBV27,TRBJ1-3,.,.
TGTGCCTGGAGTGTCGGTATAACAGGGAGTATGGAGACCCAGTACTTC,CAWSVGITGSMETQYF,TRBV30,TRBJ2-5,.,few
TGCAGCGTTGAATGGAGCTCTAACTATGGCTACACCTTC,CSVEWSSNYGYTF,TRBV29-1,TRBJ1-2,.,few
TGTGCCAGCAGTTTAGGAATAGGTCAGCCCCAGCATTTT,CASSLGIGQPQHF,TRBV27,TRBJ1-5,.,.
TGTGCCAGCAGCGTAGAGCTAGCGGGAGCCCCCGATACGCAGTATTTT,CASSVELAGAPDTQYF,TRBV9,TRBJ2-3,TRBD2,.
TGTGCCAGTAGTACTAGCGGCGTCGGATACAATGAGCAGTTCTTC,CASSTSGVGYNEQFF,TRBV19,TRBJ2-1,TRBD2,.
TGTGCCAGCAGTGAAGAAGCGGGAGGGCCGGAGCAGTACTTC,CASSEEAGGPEQYF,TRBV6-1,TRBJ2-7,TRBD2,.
TGTGCCAGCAGTGCGACAGGGGCGAACACCGGGGAGCTGTTTTTT,CASSATGANTGELFF,TRBV25-1,TRBJ2-2,TRBD1,.
TGCGCCAGCAGCCAAGTTGGAACCTACGAGCAGTACTTC,CASSQVGTYEQYF,TRBV4-1,TRBJ2-7,.,.
TGTGCCACCAGCAGAGTAAGGAGCAGGCAGGAGCCCCAGCATTTT,CATSRVRSRQEPQHF,TRBV15,TRBJ1-5,.,few
TGTGCCAGCAGCCCCGGGACTGCGAGCTCCTACGAGCAGTACTTC,CASSPGTASSYEQYF,TRBV9,TRBJ2-7,.,.
TGTGCCAGCAGCCTGGGACAGGGTTTTATCTACGAGCAGTACTTC,CASSLGQGFIYEQYF,TRBV27,TRBJ2-7,TRBD1,once
TGTGCCAGCAGCGTAGGCGGGACACTTTACAATGAGCAGTTCTTC,CASSVGGTLYNEQFF,TRBV9,TRBJ2-1,.,few
TGTGCCAGCAGCCCACACTCCACAGATACGCAGTATTTT,CASSPHSTDTQYF,TRBV7-2,TRBJ2-3,.,.
TGCAGCGTTGAAGACCCGGGAGGGGCCTACGAGCAGTACTTC,CSVEDPGGAYEQYF,TRBV29-1,TRBJ2-7,TRBD2,few
TGCAGTGTGGAGAGTTCAGAGACCCAGTACTTC,CSVESSETQYF,TRBV20-1,TRBJ2-5,.,.
TGTGCCAGCAGTTCCCGGACAACTGATACCTACAATGAGCAGTTCTTC,CASSSRTTDTYNEQFF,TRBV27,TRBJ2-1,.,.
TGTGCCAGCAGCGTACAGGGTAACCAAGAGACCCAGTACTTC,CASSVQGNQETQYF,TRBV7-9,TRBJ2-5,.,.
TGCAGCGTTGAATCCGTGCTTACCTACAATGAGCAGTTCTTC,CSVESVLTYNEQFF,TRBV29-1,TRBJ2-1,.,.
TGTGCCAGCAGCTTATCTAGCGGGAACTACGAGCAGTACTTC,CASSLSSGNYEQYF,TRBV25-1,TRBJ2-7,TRBD2,.
TGTGCCAGCAGTCTCTCGGGACAGTCTAACTATGGCTACACCTTC,CASSLSGQSNYGYTF,TRBV27,TRBJ1-2,TRBD1,few
TGTGCCAGCAGCCCCCAGCGGGATGGGATGGAGCAGTACTTC,CASSPQRDGMEQYF,TRBV28,TRBJ2-7,TRBD2,few
TGCAGCGTTTCTACCGGGACCCGATATGGCTACACCTTC,CSVSTGTRYGYTF,TRBV29-1,TRBJ1-2,.,few
TGTGCCAGCAGCGCAGGGACAGGATTCTACGAGCAGTACTTC,CASSAGTGFYEQYF,TRBV27,TRBJ2-7,TRBD1,.
TGCGCCAGCAGCCACGCAGATACGCAGTATTTT,CASSHADTQYF,TRBV4-1,TRBJ2-3,.,.
TGTGCCAGCAGAACAGGGGGGAACACAGATACGCAGTATTTT,CASRTGGNTDTQYF,TRBV13,TRBJ2-3,TRBD1,once
TGTGCCAGCAGCCAAGGGGGTAGGAACGAGCAGTACTTC,CASSQGGRNEQYF,TRBV7-9,TRBJ2-7,.,.
TGCAGCGGCCAGGTAGGAGGCTACGAGCAGTACTTC,CSGQVGGYEQYF,TRBV29-1,TRBJ2-7,.,.
TGTGCTAGTGCCCCCCCGGGACAGGGGGCATGGGAGACCCAGTACTTC,CASAPPGQGAWETQYF,TRBV12-5,TRBJ2-5,TRBD1,.
TGCGCCAGCAGCCAAGATATCCTTAATGAAAAACTGTTTTTT,CASSQDILNEKLFF,TRBV4-3,TRBJ1-4,.,.
TGTGCCACCAGAGGACAGGGATGGGAAAAACTGTTTTTT,CATRGQGWEKLFF,TRBV7-9,TRBJ1-4,TRBD1,few